A single sample gave rise to the 18 T cell receptor beta chains below, sequenced in a study of T cell responses to AZD1222 COVID-19 vaccine. Assay: immunoSEQ multiplex PCR; the TCRdb copy retains only in-frame clones and omits some. This sample yields about 130,000 clones, of which about 82% are seen a single time; about 12% belongs to the top ten. This specimen consisted of peripheral blood, obtained on day 0 of AZD1222 vaccination. These receptors all stem from an adult in good health.

The V call is TRBV28, the J call TRBJ1-2; D remains ambiguous. Germline CDR1 MDHEN, CDR2 SYDVKM. The CDR3 has 14 residues. Trimming cost V 6 bases and J 3 bases, with 14 bases left between them. The CDR3 DNA is TGTGCCAGCAGGGACGCAGGAACTGACTATGGCTACACCTTC. It yields the protein CASRDAGTDYGYTF.

This clone has more than one count but fewer than ten. The chain employs TRBV7-2 and TRBJ2-7; no firm D call. V was clipped by 3 bases and J by 3 bases, with 6 bases between them. Germline V gene lookup returns CDR1 SGHTA and CDR2 FQGNSA. This CDR3 region has 12 residues. The chain's CDR3 is CASSLPDYEQYF. The CDR3 region has the DNA TGTGCCAGCAGCTTGCCAGACTACGAGCAGTACTTC.

This chain joins TRBV7-9 and TRBJ2-7; 8 nucleotides match TRBD1. The V gene's germline CDR1 is SEHNR and CDR2 FQNEAQ (reference sequence). The CDR3 sequence is 12 residues long. Germline trimming cut 8 bases from V and 6 bases from J; bases unmatched to any gene: 6. The CDR3 bases are TGTGCCAGCGCCATTACAGGGGGCGAGCAGTACTTC. Amino acids: CASAITGGEQYF.

This clone was observed a handful of times. The chain employs TRBV6-5 and TRBJ2-1; 9 nucleotides align to TRBD2. V lost 5 bases and J lost 2; bases outside the gene matches: 4. Germline CDR1 is MNHEY and CDR2 is SVGAGI. CDR3 length: 15 residues. The CDR3 here is CASSRKRGAYNEQFF. The CDR3 region has the DNA TGTGCCAGCAGTAGAAAGCGGGGGGCCTACAATGAGCAGTTCTTC.

The V call is TRBV7-3, the J call TRBJ1-1; TRBD1 is a possible D gene (6 bases). This CDR3 spans 15 amino acids. In germline, CDR1 is SGHTA, CDR2 FQGTGA. V was trimmed by 5 bases and J by 0 bases, leaving 13 bases between them. The CDR3 here is CASSLRGSMNTEAFF. The CDR3 DNA follows: TGTGCCAGCAGCCTCAGGGGCTCCATGAACACTGAAGCTTTCTTT. The full variable domain, with the rest looked up from reference TRBV7-3 and TRBJ1-1, is GAGVSQTPSNKVTEKGKYVELRCDPISGHTALYWYRQSLGQGPEFLIYFQGTGAADDSGLPNDRFFAVRPEGSVSTLKIQRTERGDSAVYLCASSLRGSMNTEAFFGQGTRLTVV.

The V call is TRBV3-1 (or the pseudogene TRBV3-2), the J call TRBJ2-7, with 7 bases identical to TRBD2. The CDR3 has 14 residues. Trimming cost V 1 base and J 2 bases; bases outside gene matches: 2. The germline V gene encodes CDR1 LGHDT and CDR2 YNNKEL (reference sequence). CDR3 in amino acids: CASSQGLAAYEQYF. CDR3 nucleotides: TGTGCCAGCAGCCAAGGGCTAGCGGCCTACGAGCAGTACTTC.

This clone was detected once. The V and J genes are TRBV7-2 and TRBJ1-4; no reliable D call. Germline CDR1 and CDR2: SGHTA and FQGNSA. This CDR3 comprises 14 residues. Trimming stripped 3 bases from V and 8 bases from J, with 13 bases between. This CDR3 is CASSLQLRGEKLFF. The CDR3 nucleotides are TGTGCCAGCAGCTTGCAATTACGAGGAGAAAAACTGTTTTTT.

The V and J genes are TRBV5-1 and TRBJ1-2; D is unresolved. Trimming left V 0 bases short and J 2 bases short, with 8 bases between. Per the germline V gene, CDR1 is SGHRS and CDR2 is YFSETQ. This CDR3 spans 14 amino acids. CDR3 sequence: CASSLDEPNYGYTF. The CDR3 region has the DNA TGCGCCAGCAGCTTGGACGAACCAAACTATGGCTACACCTTC.

This chain connects TRBV6-1 to TRBJ2-7; 9 bases are a match to TRBD1. Germline CDR1 reads MNHNS; CDR2 reads SASEGT. The CDR3 runs to 16 residues. V dropped 1 base and J dropped 1; count of bases not matched to a gene: 5. The CDR3, as DNA: TGTGCCAGCAGTGAAGTACAGGGGGCAAAATCCTACGAGCAGTACTTC. Translated: CASSEVQGAKSYEQYF.

This chain uses TRBV9 with TRBJ1-1, with a possible D match to TRBD1 (6 bases). Trimming took 0 bases from V and 2 from J, leaving 11 bases between them. The CDR3 runs to 15 residues. Germline V gives CDR1 SGDLS, CDR2 YYNGEE. The CDR3 coding sequence is TGTGCCAGCAGCGTAGATCCGGGGGCTAACACTGAAGCTTTCTTT. Protein sequence: CASSVDPGANTEAFF.

This sequence joins TRBV6-2 or TRBV6-3 and TRBJ1-3; D is undetermined. The germline CDR1 and CDR2 sequences are MNHEY and SVGEGT. This CDR3 contains 15 residues. Trimming took 2 bases from V and 4 from J, leaving 12 bases between them. The CDR3 region has the DNA TGTGCCAGCAGTTACGCCGGACTGGACGGAAACACCATATATTTT. It codes for CASSYAGLDGNTIYF.

The V and J genes are TRBV7-2 and TRBJ1-2; no reliable D call. This CDR3 region has 11 residues. CDR1 and CDR2 from the germline V gene are SGHTA and FQGNSA. Trimming removed 1 base from V and 7 bases from J, with 4 bases in between. The CDR3 loop reads CASSLVPGYTF. DNA for the CDR3: TGTGCCAGCAGCTTAGTCCCTGGCTACACCTTC. The full variable domain, completed using reference TRBV7-2 and TRBJ1-2, is GAGVSQSPSNKVTEKGKDVELRCDPISGHTALYWYRQSLGQGLEFLIYFQGNSAPDKSGLPSDRFSAERTGGSVSTLTIQRTQQEDSAVYLCASSLVPGYTFGSGTRLTVV.

The chain joins TRBV5-4 to TRBJ1-6; no reliable D call. The germline V and J ends were trimmed by 0 bases and 8 bases, with 21 bases remaining between them. This CDR3 has 18 amino acids. Germline V gene lookup returns CDR1 SGHNT and CDR2 YYREEE (reference sequence). CDR3 residues: CASSLASSSQTGDSPLHF. CDR3 DNA: TGTGCCAGCAGCTTGGCCTCTTCTAGCCAGACCGGGGATTCACCCCTCCACTTT. Together with reference TRBV5-4 and TRBJ1-6, the CDR3 gives the full variable domain: ETGVTQSPTHLIKTRGQQVTLRCSSQSGHNTVSWYQQALGQGPQFIFQYYREEENGRGNFPPRFSGLQFPNYSSELNVNALELDDSALYLCASSLASSSQTGDSPLHFGNGTRLTVT.

The J gene is TRBJ2-7, the V gene TRBV10-3; D is possibly TRBD1 (5 bases). V was cut by 0 bases and J by 5 bases, with 11 bases left in between. The CDR3 extends over 14 amino acids. Germline CDR1 is ENHRY and CDR2 is SYGVKD. In DNA, the CDR3 is TGTGCCATCAGTGAGTCGAAGGGGTTCCACGAGCAGTACTTC. This encodes CAISESKGFHEQYF.

The chain couples TRBV7-2 to TRBJ1-4; D remains ambiguous. Between the trimmed V and J ends, which lost 3 bases and 9 bases, there was a span of 11 bases. The CDR3 contains 13 residues. Germline assignment: CDR1 SGHTA and CDR2 FQGNSA. The CDR3 sequence: CASSFRAQQKLFF. The CDR3 bases are TGTGCCAGCAGCTTCCGGGCCCAACAAAAACTGTTTTTT.

This clone is a singleton in its sample. The CDR3 loop is CATQGDGYLSGANVLTF. CDR3 DNA: TGCGCCACCCAGGGGGATGGGTATCTCTCTGGGGCCAACGTCCTGACTTTC. The genes are TRBV4-1 and TRBJ2-6; TRBD1 agrees at 7 bases. V lost 10 bases and J lost 0; bases outside the gene matches: 12. The CDR3 contains 17 residues. Germline V gives CDR1 MGHRA, CDR2 YSYEKL.

The chain carries TRBV7-9 and TRBJ1-1; tentative D call: TRBD1 (6 bases). Germline loops: CDR1 SEHNR, CDR2 FQNEAQ (reference sequence). The CDR3 runs 14 residues. V gave up 5 bases and J gave up 3 bases, with 13 bases separating them. The CDR3 here is CASSRDTYDTEAFF. The DNA for the CDR3 is TGTGCCAGCAGCCGGGACACCTACGACACTGAAGCTTTCTTT. The full variable domain, with the rest looked up from reference TRBV7-9 and TRBJ1-1, is DTGVSQNPRHKITKRGQNVTFRCDPISEHNRLYWYRQTLGQGPEFLTYFQNEAQLEKSRLLSDRFSAERPKGSFSTLEIQRTEQGDSAMYLCASSRDTYDTEAFFGQGTRLTVV.

The chain links TRBV18 to TRBJ1-2; TRBD1 matches 8 bases. Trimming took 3 bases from V and 4 from J; bases not matched to a gene: 7. In germline, CDR1 is KGHSH, CDR2 LQKENI. CDR3 length: 15 amino acids. The CDR3: CASSPGDRGGYGYTF. In DNA, the CDR3 is TGTGCCAGCTCACCCGGAGACAGGGGTGGCTATGGCTACACCTTC.